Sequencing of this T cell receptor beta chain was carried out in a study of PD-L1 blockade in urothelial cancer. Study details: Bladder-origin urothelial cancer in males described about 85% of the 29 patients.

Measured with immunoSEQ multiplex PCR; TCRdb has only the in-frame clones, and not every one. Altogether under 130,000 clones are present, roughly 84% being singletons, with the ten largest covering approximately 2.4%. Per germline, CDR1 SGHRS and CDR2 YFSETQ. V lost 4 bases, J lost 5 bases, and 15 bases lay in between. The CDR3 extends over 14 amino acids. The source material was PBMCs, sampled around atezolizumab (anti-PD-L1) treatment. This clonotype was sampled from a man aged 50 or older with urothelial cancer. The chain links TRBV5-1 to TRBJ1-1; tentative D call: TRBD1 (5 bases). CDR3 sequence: CASSHGREGTEAFF. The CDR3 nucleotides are TGCGCCAGCAGCCACGGACGGGAGGGGACTGAAGCTTTCTTT.